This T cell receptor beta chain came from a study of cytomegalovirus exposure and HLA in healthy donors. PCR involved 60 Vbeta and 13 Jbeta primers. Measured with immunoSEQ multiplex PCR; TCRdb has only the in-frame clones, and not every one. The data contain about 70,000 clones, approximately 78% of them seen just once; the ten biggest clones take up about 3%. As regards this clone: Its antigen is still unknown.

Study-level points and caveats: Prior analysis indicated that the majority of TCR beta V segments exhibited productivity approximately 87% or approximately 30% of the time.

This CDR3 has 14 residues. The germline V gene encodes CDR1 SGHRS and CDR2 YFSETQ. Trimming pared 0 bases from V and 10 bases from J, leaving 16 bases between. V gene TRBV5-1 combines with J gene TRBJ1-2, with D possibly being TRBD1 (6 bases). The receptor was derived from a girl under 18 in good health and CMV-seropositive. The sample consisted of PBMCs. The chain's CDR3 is CASSLAGAGDHYTF. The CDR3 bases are TGCGCCAGCAGCTTGGCCGGGGCAGGGGATCACTACACCTTC.